A single sample is the source of the 5 T cell receptor beta chains below, sequenced in a study of beta chain features in type 1 diabetes. What was sequenced were expressed TCRB transcripts, since all of the isolated RNA had been reverse transcribed. The protocol was immunoSEQ multiplex PCR, while the TCRdb copy is restricted to in-frame clones and leaves out a portion. Of 900,000 or so clones in the sample, under 20% are singletons; the top ten hold about 0.02%. Sequencing was carried out using naive CD4+ T cells from blood. These receptors originate from a woman between 18 and 29 years old in good health.

Worth noting for this clone: The sample holds other DNA sequences that translate to the same CDR3. The chain combines TRBV19 with TRBJ1-1, with unresolved D. The germline V gene encodes CDR1 LNHDA and CDR2 SQIVND (reference sequence). This CDR3 comprises 13 residues. The ends were cut back, 5 bases at V and 1 base at J, with 8 bases in the middle. CDR3 sequence: CASSSRGNTEAFF. CDR3 bases: TGTGCCAGTAGTTCTAGAGGGAACACTGAAGCTTTCTTT. Filled out from reference TRBV19 and TRBJ1-1, the complete variable domain reads DGGITQSPKYLFRKEGQNVTLSCEQNLNHDAMYWYRQDPGQGLRLIYYSQIVNDFQKGDIAEGYSVSREKKESFPLTVTSAQKNPTAFYLCASSSRGNTEAFFGQGTRLTVV.

This clone was seen just once. The chain carries TRBV7-2 and TRBJ1-1; unclear D gene. The CDR3 consists of 14 residues. Per germline, CDR1 SGHTA and CDR2 FQGNSA. Trimming left V 1 base short and J 3 bases short, with 9 bases between. The CDR3 DNA sequence: TGTGCCAGCAGCTTAGTGCCCATGGACACTGAAGCTTTCTTT. It yields the protein CASSLVPMDTEAFF.

The J gene is TRBJ2-1, the V gene TRBV7-9; no clear D gene. Trimming left V 0 bases short and J 6 bases short, with 6 bases between. This CDR3 has 13 amino acids. Germline V gene data show CDR1 as SEHNR and CDR2 as FQNEAQ (reference sequence). The CDR3 DNA reads as TGTGCCAGCAGCTTAGCGGCCAGCAATGAGCAGTTCTTC. Amino acids: CASSLAASNEQFF.

The chain combines TRBV6-5 with TRBJ2-3, with D uncertain. CDR1 MNHEY and CDR2 SVGAGI come from the germline V gene. This CDR3 spans 14 amino acids. V gave up 4 bases and J gave up 2 bases, with 10 bases separating them. The chain's CDR3 is CASSSSEYTDTQYF. The CDR3 nucleotides read TGTGCCAGCAGTTCGAGCGAATACACAGATACGCAGTATTTT.

CDR3: CASSQRLGLAYNEQFF. CDR3 bases: TGCGCCAGCAGCCAACGTCTCGGACTAGCCTACAATGAGCAGTTCTTC. The rearrangement links TRBV4-3 to TRBJ2-1, with 7 bases fitting TRBD2. The CDR3 spans 16 residues. The trim removed 2 bases at V and 2 bases at J, leaving 6 bases unmatched. Looked up from germline, CDR1 is LGHNA and CDR2 is YSLEER.